A single sample gave rise to the 11 T cell receptor beta chains below, sequenced in a study of T cells in pancreatic ductal adenocarcinoma. The selected patients with pancreatic ductal adenocarcinoma had surgery but no neoadjuvant therapy. The protocol was immunoSEQ multiplex PCR, while the TCRdb copy is restricted to in-frame clones and leaves out a portion. The top ten hold roughly 3% of the sample, which has 97,000 or so clones, about 95% seen once. Sample: PBMCs. The origin of the receptors is a human donor with pancreatic ductal adenocarcinoma.

The chain joins TRBV19 to TRBJ2-5, with TRBD1 matching over 10 bases. In germline, CDR1 is LNHDA, CDR2 SQIVND (reference sequence). The CDR3 sequence is 14 residues long. J gave up 5 bases and V 5 bases, and 5 bases lay outside the gene matches. CDR3 region: CASSFGQGEETQYF. CDR3 sequence (DNA): TGTGCCAGTAGTTTCGGACAGGGGGAGGAGACCCAGTACTTC.

This chain uses TRBV5-4 with TRBJ1-1; TRBD1 agrees at 7 bases. Germline loops: CDR1 SGHNT, CDR2 YYREEE (reference sequence). The J segment lost 4 bases and the V segment lost 0 bases, leaving 9 bases of the junction unmatched. The CDR3 has 16 residues. This chain's CDR3 is CASSLAGTESGTEAFF. DNA of the CDR3: TGTGCCAGCAGCTTGGCGGGGACAGAGAGCGGCACTGAAGCTTTCTTT. Full variable domain (missing parts from reference TRBV5-4 and TRBJ1-1): ETGVTQSPTHLIKTRGQQVTLRCSSQSGHNTVSWYQQALGQGPQFIFQYYREEENGRGNFPPRFSGLQFPNYSSELNVNALELDDSALYLCASSLAGTESGTEAFFGQGTRLTVV.

This chain links TRBV28 with TRBJ2-1; the D gene is possibly TRBD1 (6 bases). This CDR3 has 13 amino acids. The V end was cut by 5 bases, the J end by 15 bases, with 20 bases between. The germline gives CDR1 MDHEN, CDR2 SYDVKM. CDR3 sequence: CASSLADRQRTFF. The CDR3 DNA is TGTGCCAGCAGTCTGGCGGACAGACAGAGAACGTTCTTC.

This clone was observed a single time. The V call is TRBV11-2, the J call TRBJ2-7; D call uncertain. Trimming removed 5 bases at V and 6 bases at J, with 17 bases between. Germline V lookup: CDR1 SGHAT, CDR2 FQNNGV. The CDR3 is 14 residues long. CDR3 sequence reads: CASSPPGGSLEQYF. CDR3 bases: TGTGCCAGCAGCCCCCCTGGTGGCAGTCTCGAGCAGTACTTC.

The chain uses TRBV11-1 and TRBJ2-1; D is perhaps TRBD2 (5 bases). V shed 0 bases and J shed 7 bases, with 16 bases lying between them. This CDR3 is 16 amino acids long. CDR1 and CDR2 (germline): SGHAT, FQDESV (reference sequence). CDR3 nucleotide sequence: TGTGCCAGCAGCTTAGCGGATATCGGGTCGGGGAATGAGCAGTTCTTC. This sequence encodes CASSLADIGSGNEQFF. Full variable domain (rest looked up from reference TRBV11-1 and TRBJ2-1): EAEVAQSPRYKITEKSQAVAFWCDPISGHATLYWYRQILGQGPELLVQFQDESVVDDSQLPKDRFSAERLKGVDSTLKIQPAELGDSAMYLCASSLADIGSGNEQFFGPGTRLTVL.

V usage is TRBV19 and J usage is TRBJ2-7; TRBD1 aligns across 7 bases. The germline V gene has CDR1 LNHDA and CDR2 SQIVND (reference sequence). This CDR3 has 15 residues. V trimming: 3 bases; J trimming: 3 bases; junction bases outside the gene matches: 8. The CDR3, as DNA: TGTGCCAGTAGTATTATGACAGGGATAGGCTACGAGCAGTACTTC. Its translation is CASSIMTGIGYEQYF.

The chain employs TRBV10-1 and TRBJ2-2, with a tentative D call TRBD2 (6 bases). V was clipped by 7 bases and J by 2 bases, with 11 bases between them. CDR3 length equals 14 residues. In germline, CDR1 is WNHNN, CDR2 SYGVQD (reference sequence). For the CDR3, the DNA is TGCGCCAGCAAGGAGGGAAGAAACACCGGGGAGCTGTTTTTT. Its protein is CASKEGRNTGELFF.

The chain recombines TRBV11-2 with TRBJ2-5; D is unresolved. With 0 bases removed from V and 1 base from J, the gap between germline ends came to 6 bases. CDR3 length: 14 residues. Germline-derived CDR1 and CDR2 are SGHAT and FQNNGV. The CDR3 region is CASSLDQVQETQYF. CDR3 DNA sequence: TGTGCCAGCAGCTTAGATCAGGTCCAAGAGACCCAGTACTTC.

The chain has TRBV9 and TRBJ1-1; D is ambiguous. Trimming shortened V by 2 bases and J by 1 base, and 6 bases separated the two germline ends. The CDR3 is 13 amino acids. CDR1 is SGDLS and CDR2 is YYNGEE in the germline V gene. The CDR3 DNA sequence: TGTGCCAGCAGCGTTACTGGGAACACTGAAGCTTTCTTT. Translated: CASSVTGNTEAFF.

The rearrangement links TRBV5-1 to TRBJ2-1; 7 bases fit TRBD1. The CDR3 consists of 17 residues. Germline CDR1 is SGHRS and CDR2 is YFSETQ. J gave up 5 bases and V 0 bases, and 11 bases lay outside the gene matches. The CDR3 nucleotides are TGCGCCAGCAGCTTGGACCTAACGCCGGGACAGCACAATGAGCAGTTCTTC. Its translation is CASSLDLTPGQHNEQFF.

The chain has TRBV21-1 and TRBJ2-7; no DNA check was done on the table's D call, TRBD1. TRBV21-1 is termed a pseudogene. This CDR3 has 16 residues. The CDR3 nucleotides read TGTGCCAGCAGCAAAGTGAGGGGAGACAGGGTTGACGAGCAGTACTTC. Protein: CASSKVRGDRVDEQYF.